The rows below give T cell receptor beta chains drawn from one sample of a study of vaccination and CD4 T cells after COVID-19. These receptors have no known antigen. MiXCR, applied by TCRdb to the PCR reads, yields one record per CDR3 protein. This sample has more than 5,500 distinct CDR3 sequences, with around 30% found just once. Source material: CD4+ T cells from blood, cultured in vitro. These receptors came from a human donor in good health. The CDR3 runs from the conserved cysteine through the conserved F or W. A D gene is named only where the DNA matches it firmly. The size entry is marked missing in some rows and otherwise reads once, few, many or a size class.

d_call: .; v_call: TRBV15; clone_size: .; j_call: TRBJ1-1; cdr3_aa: CATSREIGNTEAFF; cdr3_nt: TGTGCCACCAGCAGAGAGATCGGGAACACTGAAGCTTTCTTT
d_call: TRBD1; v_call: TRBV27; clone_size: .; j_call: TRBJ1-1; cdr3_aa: CASSGQGIVYTEAFF; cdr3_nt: TGTGCCAGCAGCGGACAGGGCATTGTATACACTGAAGCTTTCTTT
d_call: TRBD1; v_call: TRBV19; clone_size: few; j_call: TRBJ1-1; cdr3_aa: CASSNRDRGSAEAFF; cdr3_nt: TGTGCCAGTAGTAACAGGGACAGGGGATCCGCTGAAGCTTTCTTT
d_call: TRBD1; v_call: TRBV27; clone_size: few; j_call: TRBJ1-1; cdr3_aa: CASSYRGSEAFF; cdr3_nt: TGTGCCAGCAGTTACAGGGGATCTGAAGCTTTCTTT
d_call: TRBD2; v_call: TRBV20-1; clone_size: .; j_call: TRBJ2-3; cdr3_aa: CSATQRGLDTDTQYF; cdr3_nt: TGCAGTGCTACCCAGCGGGGGCTTGACACAGATACGCAGTATTTT
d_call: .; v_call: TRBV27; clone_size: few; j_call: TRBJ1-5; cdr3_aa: CASSPFPTSNQPQHF; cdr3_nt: TGTGCCAGCAGTCCATTCCCGACTAGCAATCAGCCCCAGCATTTT
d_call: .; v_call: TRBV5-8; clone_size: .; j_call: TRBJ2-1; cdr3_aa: CASSSYIYNEQFF; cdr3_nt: TGTGCCAGCAGCTCCTACATCTACAATGAGCAGTTCTTC
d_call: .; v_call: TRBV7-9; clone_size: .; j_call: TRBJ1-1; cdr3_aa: CASSLGGDTEAFF; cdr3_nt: TGTGCCAGCAGCTTGGGAGGGGACACTGAAGCTTTCTTT
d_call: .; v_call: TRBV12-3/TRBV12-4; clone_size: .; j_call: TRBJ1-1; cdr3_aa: CASSEAGARGYTEAFF; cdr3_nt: TGTGCCAGCAGTGAAGCCGGGGCGAGGGGGTACACTGAAGCTTTCTTT
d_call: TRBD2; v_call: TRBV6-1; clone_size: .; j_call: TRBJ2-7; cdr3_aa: CASRPGGRDEQYF; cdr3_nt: TGTGCCAGCCGCCCGGGTGGGAGGGACGAGCAGTACTTC
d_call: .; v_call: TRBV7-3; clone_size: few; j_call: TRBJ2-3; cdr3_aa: CASSTQGGPLNGDTQYF; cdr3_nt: TGTGCCAGCAGCACCCAGGGCGGACCTTTAAACGGAGATACGCAGTATTTT
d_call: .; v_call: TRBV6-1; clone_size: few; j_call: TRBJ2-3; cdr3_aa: CASSEAGVQTQYF; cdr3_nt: TGTGCCAGCAGTGAAGCGGGCGTTCAAACGCAGTATTTT
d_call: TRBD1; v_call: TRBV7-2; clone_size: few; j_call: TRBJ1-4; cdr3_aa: CASSAQGGSEKLFF; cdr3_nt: TGTGCCAGCAGCGCTCAGGGGGGTTCTGAAAAACTGTTTTTT
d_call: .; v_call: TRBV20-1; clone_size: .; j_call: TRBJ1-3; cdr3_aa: CSTHLSSGNTIYF; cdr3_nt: TGCAGTACGCACCTTTCGTCTGGAAACACCATATATTTT
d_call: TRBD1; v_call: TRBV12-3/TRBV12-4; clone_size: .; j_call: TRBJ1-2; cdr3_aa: CASSINRGLGYGYTF; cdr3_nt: TGTGCCAGCAGTATTAACAGGGGATTGGGCTATGGCTACACCTTC
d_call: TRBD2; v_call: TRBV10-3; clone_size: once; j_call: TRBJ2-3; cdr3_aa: CAISPGLAGGTDTQYF; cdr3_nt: TGTGCCATCAGCCCCGGACTAGCGGGGGGCACAGATACGCAGTATTTT
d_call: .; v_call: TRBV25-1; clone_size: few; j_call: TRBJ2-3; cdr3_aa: CASSDPRGGDTQYF; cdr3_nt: TGTGCCAGCAGTGACCCCCGGGGAGGAGATACGCAGTATTTT
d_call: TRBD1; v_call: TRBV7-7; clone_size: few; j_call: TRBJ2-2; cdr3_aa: CASSPTGGHTGELFF; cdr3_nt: TGTGCCAGCAGCCCTACAGGGGGCCATACCGGGGAGCTGTTTTTT
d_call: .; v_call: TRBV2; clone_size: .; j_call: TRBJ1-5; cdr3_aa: CASNGLLNQPQHF; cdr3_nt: TGTGCCAGCAATGGACTGCTGAATCAGCCCCAGCATTTT
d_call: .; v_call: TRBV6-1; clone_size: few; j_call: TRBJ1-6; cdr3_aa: CASSVPGHGSGSPLHF; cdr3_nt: TGTGCCAGCAGTGTACCGGGACACGGGAGTGGTTCACCCCTCCACTTT
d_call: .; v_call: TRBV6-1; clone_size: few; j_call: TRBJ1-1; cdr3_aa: CASPRVDSMNTEAFF; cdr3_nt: TGTGCCAGCCCGAGGGTGGACAGCATGAACACTGAAGCTTTCTTT
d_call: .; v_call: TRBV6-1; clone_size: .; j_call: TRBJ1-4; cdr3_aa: CASSEAAGQDYEKLFF; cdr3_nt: TGTGCCAGCAGTGAAGCCGCGGGACAAGACTATGAAAAACTGTTTTTT
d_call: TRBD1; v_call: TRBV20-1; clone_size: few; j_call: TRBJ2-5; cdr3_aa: CSAPGLLTGPQETQYF; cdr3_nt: TGCAGTGCGCCCGGTCTCCTGACAGGGCCTCAAGAGACCCAGTACTTC
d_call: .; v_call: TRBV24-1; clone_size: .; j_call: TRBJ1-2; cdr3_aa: CATSDFRPLRGVYGYTF; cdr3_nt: TGTGCCACCAGTGATTTCCGTCCTCTAAGAGGCGTCTATGGCTACACCTTC
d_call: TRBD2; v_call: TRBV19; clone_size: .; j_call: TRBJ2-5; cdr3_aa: CASTRVAGGLGETQYF; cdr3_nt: TGTGCCAGTACCAGAGTAGCGGGGGGCCTGGGGGAGACCCAGTACTTC
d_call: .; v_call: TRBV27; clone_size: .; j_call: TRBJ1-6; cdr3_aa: CASGSQGLGTLHF; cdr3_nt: TGTGCCAGCGGATCACAGGGCCTGGGGACCCTCCACTTT
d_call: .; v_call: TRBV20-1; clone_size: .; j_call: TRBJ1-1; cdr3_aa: CSAGRKNTEAFF; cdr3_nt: TGCAGTGCTGGACGGAAGAACACTGAAGCTTTCTTT
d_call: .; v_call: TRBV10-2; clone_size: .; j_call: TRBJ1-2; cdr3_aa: CASRDRANYGYTF; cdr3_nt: TGCGCCAGCAGAGATAGGGCTAACTATGGCTACACCTTC
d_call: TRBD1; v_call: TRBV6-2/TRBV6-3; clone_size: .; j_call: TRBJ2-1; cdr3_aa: CASSQRTGNEQFF; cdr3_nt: TGTGCCAGCAGTCAAAGGACAGGCAATGAGCAGTTCTTC
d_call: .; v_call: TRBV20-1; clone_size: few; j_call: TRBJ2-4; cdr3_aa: CSARVVGAKNIQYF; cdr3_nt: TGCAGTGCTAGAGTGGTAGGGGCCAAAAACATTCAGTACTTC
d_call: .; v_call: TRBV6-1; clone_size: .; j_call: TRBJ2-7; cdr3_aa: CASMPRDGLYEQYF; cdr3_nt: TGTGCCAGCATGCCCCGGGACGGCCTCTACGAGCAGTACTTC
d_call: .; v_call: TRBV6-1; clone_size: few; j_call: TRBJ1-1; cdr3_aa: CASGAGFRNTEAFF; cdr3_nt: TGTGCCAGCGGGGCAGGTTTTCGCAACACTGAAGCTTTCTTT
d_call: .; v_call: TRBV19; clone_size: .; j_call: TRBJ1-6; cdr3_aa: CASSISPDVRALHF; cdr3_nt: TGTGCCAGTAGTATCTCACCCGACGTCAGGGCCCTCCACTTT
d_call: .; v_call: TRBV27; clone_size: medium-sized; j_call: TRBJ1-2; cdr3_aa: CASSLSDGISYGYTF; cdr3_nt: TGTGCCAGCAGTTTATCGGACGGGATCTCCTATGGCTACACCTTC
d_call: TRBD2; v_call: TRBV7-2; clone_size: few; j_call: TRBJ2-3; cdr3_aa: CAAAGGLTDTQYF; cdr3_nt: TGTGCCGCAGCGGGGGGGCTTACAGATACGCAGTATTTT
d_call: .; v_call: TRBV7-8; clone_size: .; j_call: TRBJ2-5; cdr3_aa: CASSLAVAGLQETQYF; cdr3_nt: TGTGCCAGCAGCTTAGCCGTGGCGGGGTTACAAGAGACCCAGTACTTC
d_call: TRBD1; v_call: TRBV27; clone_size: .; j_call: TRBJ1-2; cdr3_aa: CASSPGGRSRANYGYTF; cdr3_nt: TGTGCCAGCAGTCCAGGGGGCAGGAGCAGAGCTAACTATGGCTACACCTTC
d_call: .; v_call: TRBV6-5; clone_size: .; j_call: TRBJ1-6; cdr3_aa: CASSYGGSSYNSPLHF; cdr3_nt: TGTGCCAGCAGTTACGGGGGTAGCTCCTATAATTCACCCCTCCACTTT